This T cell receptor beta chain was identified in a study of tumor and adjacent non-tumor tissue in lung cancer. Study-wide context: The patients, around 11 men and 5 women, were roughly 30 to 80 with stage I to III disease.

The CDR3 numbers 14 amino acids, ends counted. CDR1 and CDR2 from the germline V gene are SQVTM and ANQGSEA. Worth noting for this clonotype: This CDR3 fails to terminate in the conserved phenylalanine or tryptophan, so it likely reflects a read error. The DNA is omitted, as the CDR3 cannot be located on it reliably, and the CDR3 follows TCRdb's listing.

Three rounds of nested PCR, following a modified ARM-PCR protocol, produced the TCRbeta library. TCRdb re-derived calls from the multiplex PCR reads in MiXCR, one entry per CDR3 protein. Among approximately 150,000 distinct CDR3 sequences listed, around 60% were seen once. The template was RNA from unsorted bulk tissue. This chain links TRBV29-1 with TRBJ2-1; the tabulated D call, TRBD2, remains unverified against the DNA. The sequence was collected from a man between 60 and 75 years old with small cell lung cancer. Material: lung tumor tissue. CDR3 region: CSVVPQAGANEQSL.